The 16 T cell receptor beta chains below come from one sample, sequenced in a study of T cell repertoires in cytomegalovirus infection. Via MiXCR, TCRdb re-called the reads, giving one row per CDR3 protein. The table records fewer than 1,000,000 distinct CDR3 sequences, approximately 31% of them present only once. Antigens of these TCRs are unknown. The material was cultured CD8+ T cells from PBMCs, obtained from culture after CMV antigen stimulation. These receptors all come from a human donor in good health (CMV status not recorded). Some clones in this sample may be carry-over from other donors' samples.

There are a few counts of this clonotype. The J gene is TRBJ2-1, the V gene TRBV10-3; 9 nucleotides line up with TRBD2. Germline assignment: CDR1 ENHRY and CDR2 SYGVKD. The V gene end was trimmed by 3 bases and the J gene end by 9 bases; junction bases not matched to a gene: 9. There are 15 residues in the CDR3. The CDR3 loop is CAISDPAGGSIEQFF. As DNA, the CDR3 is TGTGCCATCAGTGACCCAGCGGGGGGCTCCATTGAGCAGTTCTTC.

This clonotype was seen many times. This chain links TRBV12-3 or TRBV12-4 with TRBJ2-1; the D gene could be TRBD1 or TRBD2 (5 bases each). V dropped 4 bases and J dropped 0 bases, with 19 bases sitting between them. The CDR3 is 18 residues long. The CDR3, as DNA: TGTGCCAGCAGTTCTCCCCCTTGGGGGACCAGCTCCTACAATGAGCAGTTCTTC. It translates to CASSSPPWGTSSYNEQFF.

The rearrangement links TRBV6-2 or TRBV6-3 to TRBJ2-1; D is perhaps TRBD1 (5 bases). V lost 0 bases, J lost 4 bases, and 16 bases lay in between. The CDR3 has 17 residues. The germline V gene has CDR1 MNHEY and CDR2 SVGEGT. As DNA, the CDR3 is TGTGCCAGCAGTTACTCGTTCAGGGCCCTGACATACAATGAGCAGTTCTTC. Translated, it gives CASSYSFRALTYNEQFF.

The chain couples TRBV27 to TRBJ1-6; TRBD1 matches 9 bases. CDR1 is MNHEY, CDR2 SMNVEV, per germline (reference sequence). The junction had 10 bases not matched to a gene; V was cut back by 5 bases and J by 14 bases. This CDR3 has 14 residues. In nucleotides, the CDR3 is TGTGCCAGCAGTCCAACAGGGGGCCCTACGGCCCTCCACTTT. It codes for CASSPTGGPTALHF.

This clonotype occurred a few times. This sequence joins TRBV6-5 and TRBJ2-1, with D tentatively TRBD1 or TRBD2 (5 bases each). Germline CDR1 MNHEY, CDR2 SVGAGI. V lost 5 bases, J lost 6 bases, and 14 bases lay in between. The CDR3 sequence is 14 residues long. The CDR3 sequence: CASSKLGAPNEQFF. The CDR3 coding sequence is TGTGCCAGCAGTAAACTAGGGGCCCCCAATGAGCAGTTCTTC.

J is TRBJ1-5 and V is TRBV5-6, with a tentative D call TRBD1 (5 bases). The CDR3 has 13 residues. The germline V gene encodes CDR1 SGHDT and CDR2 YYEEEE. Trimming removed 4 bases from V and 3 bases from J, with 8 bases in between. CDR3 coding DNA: TGTGCCAGCAGCGCCGGGACCAATCAGCCCCAGCATTTT. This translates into CASSAGTNQPQHF. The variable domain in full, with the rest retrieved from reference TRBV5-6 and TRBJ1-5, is DAGVTQSPTHLIKTRGQQVTLRCSPKSGHDTVSWYQQALGQGPQFIFQYYEEEERQRGNFPDRFSGHQFPNYSSELNVNALLLGDSALYLCASSAGTNQPQHFGDGTRLSIL.

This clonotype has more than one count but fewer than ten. This CDR3 is CASSAGQGGNQPQHF. CDR3 in DNA: TGTGCCAGCAGTGCTGGACAGGGAGGCAATCAGCCCCAGCATTTT. The chain uses TRBV12-3 or TRBV12-4 and TRBJ1-5; 8 bases line up with TRBD1. This CDR3 has 15 residues. With 5 bases clipped from V and 2 bases from J, the junction kept 5 bases outside the gene matches.

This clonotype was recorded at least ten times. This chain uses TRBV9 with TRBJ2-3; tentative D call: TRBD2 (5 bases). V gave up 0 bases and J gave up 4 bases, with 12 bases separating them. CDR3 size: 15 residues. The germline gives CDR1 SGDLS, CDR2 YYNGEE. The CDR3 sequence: CASSVVANRADTQYF. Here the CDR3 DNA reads TGTGCCAGCAGCGTAGTAGCGAATCGGGCAGATACGCAGTATTTT.

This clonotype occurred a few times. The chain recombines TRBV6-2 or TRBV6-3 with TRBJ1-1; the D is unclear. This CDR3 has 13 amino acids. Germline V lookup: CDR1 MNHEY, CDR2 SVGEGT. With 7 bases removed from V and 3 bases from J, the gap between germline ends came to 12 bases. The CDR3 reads CASTRGGYTEAFF. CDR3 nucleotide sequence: TGTGCCAGCACCCGGGGAGGGTACACTGAAGCTTTCTTT.

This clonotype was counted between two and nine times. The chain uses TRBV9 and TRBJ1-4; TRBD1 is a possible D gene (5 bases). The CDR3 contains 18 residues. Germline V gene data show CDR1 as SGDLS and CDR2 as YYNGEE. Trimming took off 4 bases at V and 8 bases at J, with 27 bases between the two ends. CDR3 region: CASSPSEVPGAGGEKLFF. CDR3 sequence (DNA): TGTGCCAGCAGCCCCTCGGAGGTCCCTGGGGCAGGTGGAGAAAAACTGTTTTTT.

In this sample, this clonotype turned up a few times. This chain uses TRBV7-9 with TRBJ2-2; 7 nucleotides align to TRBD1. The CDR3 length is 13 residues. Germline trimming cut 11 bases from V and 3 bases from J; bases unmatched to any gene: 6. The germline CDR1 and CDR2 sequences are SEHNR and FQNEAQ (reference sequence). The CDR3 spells CAVRDSHTGELFF. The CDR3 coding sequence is TGTGCCGTCCGGGACAGCCACACCGGGGAGCTGTTTTTT. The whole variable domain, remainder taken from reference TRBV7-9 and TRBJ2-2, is DTGVSQNPRHKITKRGQNVTFRCDPISEHNRLYWYRQTLGQGPEFLTYFQNEAQLEKSRLLSDRFSAERPKGSFSTLEIQRTEQGDSAMYLCAVRDSHTGELFFGEGSRLTVL.

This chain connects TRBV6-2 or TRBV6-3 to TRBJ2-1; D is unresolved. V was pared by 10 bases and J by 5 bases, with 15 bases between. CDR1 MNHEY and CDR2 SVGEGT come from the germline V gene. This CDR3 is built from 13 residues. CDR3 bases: TGTGCCACCCGACTCGCTATAGACAATGAGCAGTTCTTC. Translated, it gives CATRLAIDNEQFF.

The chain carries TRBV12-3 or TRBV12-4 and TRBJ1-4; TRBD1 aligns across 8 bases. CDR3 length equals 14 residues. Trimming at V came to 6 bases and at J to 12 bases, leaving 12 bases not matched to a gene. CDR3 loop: CASSPAGGSEELFF. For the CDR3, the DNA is TGTGCCAGCAGCCCCGCAGGGGGCTCGGAAGAACTGTTTTTT.

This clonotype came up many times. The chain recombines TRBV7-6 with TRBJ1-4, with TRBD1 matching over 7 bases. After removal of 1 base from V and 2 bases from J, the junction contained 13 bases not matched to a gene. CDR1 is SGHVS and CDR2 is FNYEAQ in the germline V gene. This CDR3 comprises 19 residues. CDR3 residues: CASSLGDRRYTGTNEKLFF. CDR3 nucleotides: TGTGCCAGCAGCTTAGGGGACAGAAGATACACTGGGACTAATGAAAAACTGTTTTTT.

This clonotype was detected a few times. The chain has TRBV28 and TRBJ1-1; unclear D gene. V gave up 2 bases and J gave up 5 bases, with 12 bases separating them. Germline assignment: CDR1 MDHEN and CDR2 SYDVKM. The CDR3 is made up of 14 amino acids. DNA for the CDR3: TGTGCCAGCAGTTTAGGCAGATTTAGGACTGAAGCTTTCTTT. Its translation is CASSLGRFRTEAFF.

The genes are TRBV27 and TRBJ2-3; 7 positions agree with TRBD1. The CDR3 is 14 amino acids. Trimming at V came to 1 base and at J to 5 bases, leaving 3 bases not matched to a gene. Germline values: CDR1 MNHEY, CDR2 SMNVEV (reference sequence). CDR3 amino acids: CASSLWPGGDTQYF. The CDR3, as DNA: TGTGCCAGCAGTTTATGGCCAGGGGGAGATACGCAGTATTTT.